This TCR beta chain comes out of a study of response to subunit inactivated influenza vaccine. Study results and limitations: Only a handful of new T cells, the authors suggested, are recruited with each seasonal influenza vaccination.

TCRdb re-called the RT-PCR reads through MiXCR, storing one row per CDR3 protein. The sample carries hundreds of thousands of distinct CDR3 sequences, roughly 14% recorded once. About this clonotype: What it binds is unknown.

The germline CDR1 and CDR2 sequences are DFQATT and SNEGSKA (reference sequence). After removal of 1 base from V and 2 bases from J, the junction contained 2 bases not matched to a gene. CDR3 size: 14 residues. The V gene is TRBV20-1, the J gene TRBJ2-1, with 7 bases matching TRBD2. Sequenced here: PBMCs from blood, sampled 14 days before vaccination. The sequence was collected from a man aged 50 to 60 who received an inactivated influenza vaccine. CDR3 residues: CSARGGGTYNEQFF. The CDR3, as DNA: TGCAGTGCTAGAGGCGGGGGAACCTACAATGAGCAGTTCTTC.